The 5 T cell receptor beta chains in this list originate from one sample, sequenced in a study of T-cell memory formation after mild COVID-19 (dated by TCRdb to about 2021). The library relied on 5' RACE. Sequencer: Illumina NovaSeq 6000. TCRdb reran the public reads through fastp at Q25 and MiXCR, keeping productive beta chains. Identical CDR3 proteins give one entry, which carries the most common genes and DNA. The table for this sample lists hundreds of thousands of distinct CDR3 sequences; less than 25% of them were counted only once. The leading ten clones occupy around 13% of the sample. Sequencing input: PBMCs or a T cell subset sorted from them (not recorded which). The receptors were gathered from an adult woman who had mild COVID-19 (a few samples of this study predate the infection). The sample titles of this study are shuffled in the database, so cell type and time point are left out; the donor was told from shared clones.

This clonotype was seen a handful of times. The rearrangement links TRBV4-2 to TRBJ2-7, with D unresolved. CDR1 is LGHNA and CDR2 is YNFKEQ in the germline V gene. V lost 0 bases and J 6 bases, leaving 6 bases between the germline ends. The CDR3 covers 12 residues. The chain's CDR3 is CASSQEGSEQYF. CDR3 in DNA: TGTGCCAGCAGCCAAGAAGGTTCCGAGCAGTACTTC.

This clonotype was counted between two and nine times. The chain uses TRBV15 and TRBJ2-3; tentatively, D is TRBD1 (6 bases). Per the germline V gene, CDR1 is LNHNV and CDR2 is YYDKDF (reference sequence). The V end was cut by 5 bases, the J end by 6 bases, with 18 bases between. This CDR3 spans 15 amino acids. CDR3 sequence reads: CATSSTGHGVDTQYF. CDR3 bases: TGTGCCACCAGCTCCACAGGGCATGGAGTGGATACGCAGTATTTT.

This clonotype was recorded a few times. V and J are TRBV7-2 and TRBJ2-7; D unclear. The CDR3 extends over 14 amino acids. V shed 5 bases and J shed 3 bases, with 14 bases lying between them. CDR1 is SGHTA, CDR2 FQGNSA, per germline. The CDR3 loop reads CASSLTGTGYEQYF. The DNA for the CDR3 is TGTGCCAGCAGCCTGACGGGTACTGGCTACGAGCAGTACTTC.

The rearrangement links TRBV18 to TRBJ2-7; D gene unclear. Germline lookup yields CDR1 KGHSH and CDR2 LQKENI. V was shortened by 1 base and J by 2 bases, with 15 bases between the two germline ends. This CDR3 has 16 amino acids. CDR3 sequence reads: CASSPLGGSHPYEQYF. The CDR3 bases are TGTGCCAGCTCACCACTTGGCGGTTCCCATCCCTACGAGCAGTACTTC.

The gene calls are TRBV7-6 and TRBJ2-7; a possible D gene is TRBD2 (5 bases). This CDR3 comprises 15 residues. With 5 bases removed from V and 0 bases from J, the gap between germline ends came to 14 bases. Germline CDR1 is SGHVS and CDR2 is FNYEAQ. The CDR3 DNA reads TGTGCCAGCAGCAAGGATACGGGATTCTCCTACGAGCAGTACTTC. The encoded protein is CASSKDTGFSYEQYF. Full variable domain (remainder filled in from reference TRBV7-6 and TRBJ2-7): GAGVSQSPRYKVTKRGQDVALRCDPISGHVSLYWYRQALGQGPEFLTYFNYEAQQDKSGLPNDRFSAERPEGSISTLTIQRTEQRDSAMYRCASSKDTGFSYEQYFGPGTRLTVT.